Presented here are 21 T cell receptor beta chains from one specimen sequenced in a study of blood T cell repertoires in COVID-19. The method was immunoSEQ multiplex PCR; TCRdb's version includes in-frame clones alone and lacks a portion of them. The sample has about 58,000 clones; 84% are singletons. The sequencing input was peripheral blood. These receptors were obtained from a man of 80 years or more with COVID-19, enrolled during active disease.

This clone was observed a single time. The chain employs TRBV12-3 or TRBV12-4 and TRBJ2-7, with D perhaps matching TRBD2 (6 bases). Trimming removed 6 bases at V and 6 bases at J, with 9 bases between. This CDR3 comprises 11 residues. The chain's CDR3 is CASRKEGEQYF. The CDR3 coding sequence is TGTGCCAGCAGAAAGGAGGGCGAGCAGTACTTC.

The rearrangement joins TRBV2 to TRBJ1-1, with D unclear. CDR3 length equals 13 residues. Germline CDR1 reads SNHLY; CDR2 reads FYNNEI. V lost 6 bases and J lost 4, with 12 bases in between. As DNA, the CDR3 is TGTGCCAGCAGCAAGGACGGAGGCACTGAAGCTTTCTTT. Amino acid sequence: CASSKDGGTEAFF.

V is TRBV3-1 (or the pseudogene TRBV3-2) and J is TRBJ1-5, with D possibly being TRBD1 (6 bases). Trimming shortened V by 0 bases and J by 11 bases, and 17 bases separated the two germline ends. The CDR3 extends over 15 amino acids. The germline V gene encodes CDR1 LGHDT and CDR2 YNNKEL (reference sequence). CDR3 DNA sequence: TGTGCCAGCAGCCAAGATCTCGGCAGGGGAAAGGCCCAGCATTTT. It specifies CASSQDLGRGKAQHF.

V is TRBV15 and J is TRBJ1-1; no reliable D call. The V and J ends lost 0 bases and 7 bases respectively, with 12 bases between them. Germline V gene sequence: CDR1 LNHNV, CDR2 YYDKDF (reference sequence). The CDR3 is 14 amino acids. DNA for the CDR3: TGTGCCACCAGCAGAGATCCCACGGGAAGTGAAGCTTTCTTT. Translated, it gives CATSRDPTGSEAFF.

The rearrangement links TRBV7-2 to TRBJ2-2; the D gene is possibly TRBD2 (6 bases). The V and J ends lost 1 base and 3 bases respectively, with 12 bases between them. The CDR3 consists of 16 residues. The germline gives CDR1 SGHTA, CDR2 FQGNSA. The CDR3 is CASSLVSGGYTGELFF. The CDR3 DNA sequence: TGTGCCAGCAGCTTAGTATCCGGGGGTTACACCGGGGAGCTGTTTTTT.

The chain is built from TRBV30 and TRBJ1-6; possibly TRBD1 for D (5 bases). The CDR3 totals 13 residues. Looked up from germline, CDR1 is GTSNPN and CDR2 is SVGIG (reference sequence). The V end lost 1 base, the J end lost 10 bases, and 11 bases lay between the germline ends. The chain's CDR3 is CAWSGNGGSPLHF. CDR3 nucleotide sequence: TGTGCCTGGAGTGGTAACGGGGGGTCACCCCTCCACTTT.

The chain recombines TRBV28 with TRBJ2-6; 11 bases are shared with TRBD2. The CDR3 spans 15 residues. Germline values: CDR1 MDHEN, CDR2 SYDVKM. V lost 10 bases and J lost 2; bases outside the gene matches: 4. The CDR3 sequence: CATLLAGAGANVLTF. CDR3 nucleotide sequence: TGTGCCACCCTACTAGCGGGAGCTGGGGCCAACGTCCTGACTTTC.

This sequence joins TRBV14 and TRBJ1-2; TRBD1 agrees at 9 bases. The CDR3 has 15 amino acids. In germline, CDR1 is SGHDN, CDR2 FVKESK. J was trimmed by 5 bases and V by 3 bases; bases with no gene match: 7. In DNA, the CDR3 is TGTGCCAGCAGCCAGACCCCGGGACAGGGTTATGGCTACACCTTC. Amino acids: CASSQTPGQGYGYTF.

This chain connects TRBV14 to TRBJ1-1; D unclear. Between the trimmed V and J ends, which lost 4 bases and 1 base, there was a span of 7 bases. The CDR3 runs 13 residues. CDR1 and CDR2 (germline): SGHDN, FVKESK. The CDR3 coding sequence is TGTGCCAGCAGCCCACAGAGGAACACTGAAGCTTTCTTT. Amino acid sequence: CASSPQRNTEAFF.

The chain combines TRBV4-3 with TRBJ1-1, with D tentatively TRBD1 (6 bases). CDR1 and CDR2 from the germline V gene are LGHNA and YSLEER. Trimming removed 4 bases at V and 3 bases at J, with 15 bases between. The CDR3 is 15 amino acids. CDR3 nucleotides: TGCGCCAGCAGCCCCACCCGGGCAGGGGACACTGAAGCTTTCTTT. Translating gives CASSPTRAGDTEAFF.

This clone has a single count. The chain combines TRBV5-1 with TRBJ2-3; no clear D gene. The V and J ends lost 0 bases and 0 bases respectively, with 5 bases between them. This CDR3 contains 14 residues. Germline CDR1 reads SGHRS; CDR2 reads YFSETQ. CDR3 bases: TGCGCCAGCAGCTTGGGTAGTAGCACAGATACGCAGTATTTT. Protein sequence: CASSLGSSTDTQYF. The variable domain in full, with the rest retrieved from reference TRBV5-1 and TRBJ2-3, is KAGVTQTPRYLIKTRGQQVTLSCSPISGHRSVSWYQQTPGQGLQFLFEYFSETQRNKGNFPGRFSGRQFSNSRSEMNVSTLELGDSALYLCASSLGSSTDTQYFGPGTRLTVL.

The J gene is TRBJ2-4, the V gene TRBV5-6; TRBD1 aligns across 8 bases. The V segment lost 0 bases and the J segment 6 bases; nucleotides outside the gene matches: 5. Looked up from germline, CDR1 is SGHDT and CDR2 is YYEEEE. The CDR3 runs to 15 residues. The CDR3 DNA sequence: TGTGCCAGCAGCTTGGGACAGGGGACGGCAAACATTCAGTACTTC. Translated: CASSLGQGTANIQYF.

This chain connects TRBV4-1 to TRBJ1-2; 7 nucleotides line up with TRBD1. Germline V lookup: CDR1 MGHRA, CDR2 YSYEKL. This CDR3 comprises 17 residues. J gave up 6 bases and V 4 bases, and 17 bases lay outside the gene matches. In DNA, the CDR3 is TGCGCCAGCAGCCCCGAAATCAGGACAGGAGCTGGGGATGGCTACACCTTC. It codes for CASSPEIRTGAGDGYTF.

The genes are TRBV6-6 and TRBJ1-1, with D possibly TRBD1 on 6 matching bases. From germline, CDR1 is MNHNY and CDR2 SVGAGI (reference sequence). The CDR3 runs to 14 residues. The V and J ends lost 6 bases and 3 bases respectively, with 14 bases between them. The CDR3 nucleotides are TGTGCCAGCAGCCTACAGGGCTGGGACACTGAAGCTTTCTTT. Its protein is CASSLQGWDTEAFF.

The chain carries TRBV4-1 and TRBJ2-3, with 9 bases that match TRBD2. V dropped 0 bases and J dropped 0; count of bases not matched to a gene: 16. Germline CDR1 MGHRA, CDR2 YSYEKL. CDR3 length: 21 amino acids. DNA for the CDR3: TGCGCCAGCAGCCAAGATCTTGGAGGAGTGGTAGCGGGAGACAGCACAGATACGCAGTATTTT. This gives the protein CASSQDLGGVVAGDSTDTQYF.

The J gene is TRBJ1-4, the V gene TRBV14; D gene ambiguous. Germline CDR1 SGHDN, CDR2 FVKESK. The V end lost 1 base, the J end lost 0 bases, and 12 bases lay between the germline ends. This CDR3 spans 17 amino acids. DNA of the CDR3: TGTGCCAGCAGCCAAGTGAGGCAGGAGGCAACTAATGAAAAACTGTTTTTT. This gives the protein CASSQVRQEATNEKLFF. The variable domain in full, with the rest retrieved from reference TRBV14 and TRBJ1-4, is EAGVTQFPSHSVIEKGQTVTLRCDPISGHDNLYWYRRVMGKEIKFLLHFVKESKQDESGMPNNRFLAERTGGTYSTLKVQPAELEDSGVYFCASSQVRQEATNEKLFFGSGTQLSVL.

The rearrangement links TRBV5-1 to TRBJ1-1, with 8 bases identical to TRBD1. The CDR3 spans 14 residues. The V and J ends lost 7 bases and 1 base, in that order; junction bases with no gene match: 6. Germline-derived CDR1 and CDR2 are SGHRS and YFSETQ. CDR3 amino acids: CASQLGTGNTEAFF. In DNA form, the CDR3 reads TGCGCCAGCCAACTTGGGACAGGGAACACTGAAGCTTTCTTT.

The CDR3 region has the DNA TGTGCCAGCTCACCACAACAGGGCTACGAGCAGTACGTC. Its translation is CASSPQQGYEQYV. The V gene is TRBV18, the J gene TRBJ2-7; perhaps TRBD1 as D (6 bases). Germline-derived CDR1 and CDR2 are KGHSH and LQKENI. The CDR3 covers 13 residues. V lost 1 base to trimming and J lost 3 bases, with 7 bases between them.

The chain links TRBV5-1 to TRBJ1-6, with 7 bases identical to TRBD1. Germline V lookup: CDR1 SGHRS, CDR2 YFSETQ. CDR3 length: 16 amino acids. Trimming removed 4 bases from V and 10 bases from J; junction bases left unmatched: 14. CDR3 nucleotides: TGCGCCAGCAGCGGGACAGACCCATCCGTAGGATCACCCCTCCACTTT. Amino acids: CASSGTDPSVGSPLHF.

The chain employs TRBV7-2 and TRBJ2-7; D gene uncertain. The CDR3 loop spans 13 amino acids. Trimming pared 5 bases from V and 2 bases from J, leaving 10 bases between. Germline CDR1 and CDR2: SGHTA and FQGNSA. The CDR3 region is CASSLGGPYEQYF. CDR3 nucleotides: TGTGCCAGCAGCCTAGGCGGTCCCTACGAGCAGTACTTC.

CDR3 protein: CAWSVLLRSGGGGYTF. CDR3 DNA sequence: TGTGCCTGGAGTGTACTCTTGAGGTCGGGGGGCGGTGGCTACACCTTC. V usage is TRBV30 and J usage is TRBJ1-2; D is possibly TRBD1 (6 bases). CDR3 length: 16 residues. V was pared by 0 bases and J by 7 bases, with 21 bases between. Per germline, CDR1 GTSNPN and CDR2 SVGIG (reference sequence).